Listed here are 3 T cell receptor beta chains from one sample, sequenced in a study of Tregs in tolerant kidney transplant recipients. CFSE-labeled recipient PBMCs were cultured around six days with irradiated graft donor PBMCs, then FACS-sorted. The table came from immunoSEQ multiplex PCR; TCRdb's copy has only in-frame clones and leaves some out. The repertoire holds about 8,300 clones, roughly 34% seen once, with approximately 6% in the top ten. The antigens of these receptors remain unknown. Sequenced material: CD8+ T cells from blood cultured with allogeneic cells, taken before the transplant. The receptor set was obtained from a human patient who received a combined kidney and bone marrow transplant.

A few counts support this clone. The rearrangement uses TRBV6-1 and TRBJ2-5; maybe TRBD1 (6 bases). The last part of the DNA fits TRBJ2-7 better; the J call may be wrong. The CDR3 is 14 amino acids. Germline V gives CDR1 MNHNS, CDR2 SASEGT. The CDR3 here is CASNERGTAYEQYF. CDR3 in DNA: TGTGCCAGTAATGAAAGGGGGACGGCCTACGAGCAGTACTTC.

Worth noting for this clone: This specimen includes other DNA sequences encoding the same CDR3. The CDR3 sequence is CASSSGERTKFFYYEQYF. CDR3 sequence (DNA): TGTGCCAGCAGCTCAGGGGAACGGACCAAATTTTTTTACTACGAGCAGTACTTC. The chain carries TRBV21-1 and TRBJ2-7; TRBD1 is the table's D call, not checked against the DNA. TRBV21-1 is noted as a pseudogene. The CDR3 runs 18 residues.

A few counts support this clone. The V call is TRBV27, the J call TRBJ1-3, with 7 bases aligning to TRBD1. Germline V lookup: CDR1 MNHEY, CDR2 SMNVEV (reference sequence). There are 15 residues in the CDR3. J gave up 0 bases and V 5 bases, and 4 bases lay outside the gene matches. DNA of the CDR3: TGTGCCAGCAGTCCTTCAGGGGGCTCTGGAAACACCATATATTTT. This sequence encodes CASSPSGGSGNTIYF.